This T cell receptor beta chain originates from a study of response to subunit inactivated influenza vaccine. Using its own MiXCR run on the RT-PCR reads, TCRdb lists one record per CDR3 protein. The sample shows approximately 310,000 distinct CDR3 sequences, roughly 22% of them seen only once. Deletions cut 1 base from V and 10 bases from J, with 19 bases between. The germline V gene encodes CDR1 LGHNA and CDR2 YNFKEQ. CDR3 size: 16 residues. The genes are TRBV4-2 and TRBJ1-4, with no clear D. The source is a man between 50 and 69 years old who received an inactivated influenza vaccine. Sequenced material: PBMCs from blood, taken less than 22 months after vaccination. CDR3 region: CASSQVEAPDYGKLFF. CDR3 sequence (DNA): TGTGCCAGCAGCCAAGTGGAGGCTCCAGATTACGGAAAACTGTTTTTT.